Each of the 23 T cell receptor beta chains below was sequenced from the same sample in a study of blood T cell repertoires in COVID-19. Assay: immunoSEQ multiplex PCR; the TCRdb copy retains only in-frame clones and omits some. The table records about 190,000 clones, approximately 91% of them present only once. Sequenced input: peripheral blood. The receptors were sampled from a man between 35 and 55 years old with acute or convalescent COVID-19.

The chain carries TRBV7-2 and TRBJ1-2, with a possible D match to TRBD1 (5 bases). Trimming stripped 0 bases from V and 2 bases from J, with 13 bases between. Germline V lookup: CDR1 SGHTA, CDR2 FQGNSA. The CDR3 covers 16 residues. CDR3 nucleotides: TGTGCCAGCAGCTTAGCGCTCACGACAGCCAACTATGGCTACACCTTC. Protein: CASSLALTTANYGYTF.

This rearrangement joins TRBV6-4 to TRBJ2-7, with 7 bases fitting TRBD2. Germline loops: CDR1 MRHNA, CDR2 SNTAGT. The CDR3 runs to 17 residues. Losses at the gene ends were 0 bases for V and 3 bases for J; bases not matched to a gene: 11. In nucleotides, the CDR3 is TGTGCCAGCAGTGACTCGAACGGGGGGATCCCATACTACGAGCAGTACTTC. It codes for CASSDSNGGIPYYEQYF.

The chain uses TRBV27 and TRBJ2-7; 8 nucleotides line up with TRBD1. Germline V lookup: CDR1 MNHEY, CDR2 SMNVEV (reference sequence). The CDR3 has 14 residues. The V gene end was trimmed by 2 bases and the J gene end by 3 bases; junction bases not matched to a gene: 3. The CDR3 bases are TGTGCCAGCAGTTTAGCGGACAGGGTCTACGAGCAGTACTTC. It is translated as CASSLADRVYEQYF.

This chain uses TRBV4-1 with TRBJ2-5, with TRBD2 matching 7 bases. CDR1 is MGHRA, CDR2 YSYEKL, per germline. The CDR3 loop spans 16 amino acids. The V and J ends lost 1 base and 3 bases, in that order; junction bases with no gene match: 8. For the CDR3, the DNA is TGCGCCAGCAGCCAAGTCGCCGGGGGGAACAAAGAGACCCAGTACTTC. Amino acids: CASSQVAGGNKETQYF.

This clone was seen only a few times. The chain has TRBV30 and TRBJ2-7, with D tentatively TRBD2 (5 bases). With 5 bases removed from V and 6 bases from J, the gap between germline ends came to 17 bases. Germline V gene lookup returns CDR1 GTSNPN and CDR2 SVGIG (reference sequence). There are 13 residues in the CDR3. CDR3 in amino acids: CAWLKDPRGEQYF. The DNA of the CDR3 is TGTGCCTGGCTGAAGGACCCTCGGGGCGAGCAGTACTTC.

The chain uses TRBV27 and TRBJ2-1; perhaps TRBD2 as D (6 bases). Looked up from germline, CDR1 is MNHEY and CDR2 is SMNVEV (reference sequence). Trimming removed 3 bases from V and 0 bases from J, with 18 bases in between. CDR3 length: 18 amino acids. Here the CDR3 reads CASSLWGSGGISYNEQFF. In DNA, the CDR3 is TGTGCCAGCAGTTTGTGGGGGAGTGGGGGGATCTCCTACAATGAGCAGTTCTTC.

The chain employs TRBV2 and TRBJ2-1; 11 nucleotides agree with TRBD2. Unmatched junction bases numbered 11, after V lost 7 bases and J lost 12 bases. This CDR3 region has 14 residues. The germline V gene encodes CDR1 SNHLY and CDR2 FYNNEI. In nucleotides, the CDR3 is TGTGCCAGCAAGCCAGAGGCTAGCGGGGGGAGGCAGTTCTTC. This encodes CASKPEASGGRQFF.

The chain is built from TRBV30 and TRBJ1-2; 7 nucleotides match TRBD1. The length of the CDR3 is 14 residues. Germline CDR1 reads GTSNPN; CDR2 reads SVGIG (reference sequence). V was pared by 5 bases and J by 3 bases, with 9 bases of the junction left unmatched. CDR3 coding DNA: TGTGCCTGGGGTGAAGGGGGCGCTTACTATGGCTACACCTTC. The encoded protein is CAWGEGGAYYGYTF.

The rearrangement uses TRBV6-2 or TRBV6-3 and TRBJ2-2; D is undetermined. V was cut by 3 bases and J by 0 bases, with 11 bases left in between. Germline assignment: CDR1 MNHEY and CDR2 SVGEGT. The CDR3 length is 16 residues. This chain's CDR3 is CASSYGGLSNTGELFF. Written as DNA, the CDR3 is TGTGCCAGCAGTTATGGCGGTCTGTCGAACACCGGGGAGCTGTTTTTT.

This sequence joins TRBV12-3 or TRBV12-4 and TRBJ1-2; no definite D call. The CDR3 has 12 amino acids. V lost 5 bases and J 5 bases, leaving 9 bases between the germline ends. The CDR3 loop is CASSPGSYGYTF. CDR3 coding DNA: TGTGCCAGCAGTCCCGGGTCGTATGGCTACACCTTC.

CDR3 DNA: TGCGCCAGCAGCCCCGGACTAGCGGGGGGCCAAGAGACCCAGTACTTC. The encoded protein is CASSPGLAGGQETQYF. The chain links TRBV5-1 to TRBJ2-5; 14 nucleotides align to TRBD2. This CDR3 contains 16 residues. The germline V gene has CDR1 SGHRS and CDR2 YFSETQ. Trimming at V came to 4 bases and at J to 1 base, leaving 3 bases not matched to a gene.

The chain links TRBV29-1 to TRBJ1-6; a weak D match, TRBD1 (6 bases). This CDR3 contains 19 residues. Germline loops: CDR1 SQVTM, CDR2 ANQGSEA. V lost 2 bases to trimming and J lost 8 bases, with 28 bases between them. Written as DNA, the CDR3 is TGCAGCGTTGAATTAATCATCCGACCTTGCAGGGGTGTTTATTCACCCCTCCACTTT. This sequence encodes CSVELIIRPCRGVYSPLHF.

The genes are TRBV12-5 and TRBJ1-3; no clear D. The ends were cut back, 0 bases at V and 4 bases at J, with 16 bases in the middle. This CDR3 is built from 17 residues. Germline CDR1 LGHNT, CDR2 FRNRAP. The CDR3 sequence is CASGLVLSRIDGNTIYF. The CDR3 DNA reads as TGTGCTAGTGGTTTGGTACTGTCGCGGATAGACGGAAACACCATATATTTT. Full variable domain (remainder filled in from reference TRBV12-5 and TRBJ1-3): DARVTQTPRHKVTEMGQEVTMRCQPILGHNTVFWYRQTMMQGLELLAYFRNRAPLDDSGMPKDRFSAEMPDATLATLKIQPSEPRDSAVYFCASGLVLSRIDGNTIYFGEGSWLTVV.

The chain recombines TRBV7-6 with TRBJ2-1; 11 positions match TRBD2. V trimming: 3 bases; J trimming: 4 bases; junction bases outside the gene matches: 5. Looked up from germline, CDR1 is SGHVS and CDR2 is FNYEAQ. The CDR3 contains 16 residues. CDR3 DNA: TGTGCCAGCAGCTTGGCCGGGACTAGCGGATACAATGAGCAGTTCTTC. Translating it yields CASSLAGTSGYNEQFF.

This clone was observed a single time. The CDR3 loop is CASSPDSAYGYTF. The CDR3 DNA reads TGTGCCAGCTCACCAGACAGCGCCTATGGCTACACCTTC. The chain employs TRBV18 and TRBJ1-2; tentatively, D is TRBD1 (5 bases). Germline V lookup: CDR1 KGHSH, CDR2 LQKENI. The V gene lost 2 bases and the J gene lost 4 bases, with 8 bases spanning the gap. This CDR3 has 13 residues. Complete variable domain (other parts from reference TRBV18 and TRBJ1-2): NAGVMQNPRHLVRRRGQEARLRCSPMKGHSHVYWYRQLPEEGLKFMVYLQKENIIDESGMPKERFSAEFPKEGPSILRIQQVVRGDSAAYFCASSPDSAYGYTFGSGTRLTVV.

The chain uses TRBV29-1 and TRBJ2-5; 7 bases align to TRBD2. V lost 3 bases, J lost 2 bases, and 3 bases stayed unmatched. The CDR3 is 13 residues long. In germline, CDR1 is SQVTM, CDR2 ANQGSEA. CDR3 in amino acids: CSVDGGNQETQYF. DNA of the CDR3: TGCAGCGTTGACGGGGGGAATCAAGAGACCCAGTACTTC.

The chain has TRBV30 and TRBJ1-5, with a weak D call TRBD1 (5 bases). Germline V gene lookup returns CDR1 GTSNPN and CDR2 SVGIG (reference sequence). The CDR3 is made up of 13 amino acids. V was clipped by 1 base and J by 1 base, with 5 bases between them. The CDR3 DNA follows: TGTGCCTGGAGTGCAGGGAGCAATCAGCCCCAGCATTTT. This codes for CAWSAGSNQPQHF. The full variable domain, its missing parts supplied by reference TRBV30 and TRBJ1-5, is SQTIHQWPATLVQPVGSPLSLECTVEGTSNPNLYWYRQAAGRGLQLLFYSVGIGQISSEVPQNLSASRPQDRQFILSSKKLLLSDSGFYLCAWSAGSNQPQHFGDGTRLSIL.

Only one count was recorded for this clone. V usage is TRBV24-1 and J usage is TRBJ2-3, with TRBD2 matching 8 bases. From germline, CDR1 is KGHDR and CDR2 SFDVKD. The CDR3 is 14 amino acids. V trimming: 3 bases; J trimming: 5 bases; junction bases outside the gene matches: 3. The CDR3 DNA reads TGTGCCACCAGTGATGCGGCGGGGGGAGATACGCAGTATTTT. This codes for CATSDAAGGDTQYF.

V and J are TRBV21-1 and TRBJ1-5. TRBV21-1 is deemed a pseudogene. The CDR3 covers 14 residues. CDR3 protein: CALQAGVRLEPQHF. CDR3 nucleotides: TGTGCTCTTCAGGCGGGAGTCAGGCTTGAGCCCCAGCATTTT.

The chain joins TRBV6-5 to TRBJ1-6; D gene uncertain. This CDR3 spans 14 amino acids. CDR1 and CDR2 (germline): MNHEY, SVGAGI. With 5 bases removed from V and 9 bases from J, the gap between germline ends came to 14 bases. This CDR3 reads CASSNSLMGSPLHF. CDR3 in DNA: TGTGCCAGCAGTAACAGTCTAATGGGTTCACCCCTCCACTTT.

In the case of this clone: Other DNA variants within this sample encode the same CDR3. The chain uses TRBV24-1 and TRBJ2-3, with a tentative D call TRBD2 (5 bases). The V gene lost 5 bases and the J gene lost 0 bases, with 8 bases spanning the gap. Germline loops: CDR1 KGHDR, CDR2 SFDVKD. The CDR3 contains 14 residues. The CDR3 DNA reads TGTGCCACCAGTGTACGGGGAAGCACAGATACGCAGTATTTT. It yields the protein CATSVRGSTDTQYF.

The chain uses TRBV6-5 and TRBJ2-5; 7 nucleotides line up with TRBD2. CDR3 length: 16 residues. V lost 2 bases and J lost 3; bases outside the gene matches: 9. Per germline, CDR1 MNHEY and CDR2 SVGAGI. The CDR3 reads CASSYQAGPREETQYF. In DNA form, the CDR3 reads TGTGCCAGCAGTTACCAAGCGGGGCCGCGAGAAGAGACCCAGTACTTC.

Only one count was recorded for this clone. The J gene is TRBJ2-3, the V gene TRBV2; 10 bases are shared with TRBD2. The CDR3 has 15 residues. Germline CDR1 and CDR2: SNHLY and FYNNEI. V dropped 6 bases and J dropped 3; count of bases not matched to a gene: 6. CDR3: CASRETSGSTDTQYF. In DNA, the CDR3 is TGTGCCAGCAGGGAGACTAGCGGGTCGACAGATACGCAGTATTTT.